These 8 T cell receptor beta chains share one sample of origin, sequenced in a study of graft-versus-host responses after intestinal transplantation. Libraries were prepared by immunoSEQ multiplex PCR; TCRdb keeps only in-frame clonotypes and omits some of them. The data contain tens of thousands of clones, roughly nine tenths of them seen just once; the ten biggest clones take up 5% to 5.5%. This sample comprised PBMCs, obtained around 68 days after intestinal transplantation. These receptors all stem from a human patient who received an intestinal transplant, so some T cells may come from the graft donor.

This chain links TRBV5-1 with TRBJ2-7, with D unresolved. V was shortened by 0 bases and J by 3 bases, with 7 bases between the two germline ends. Germline V CDR1 and CDR2: SGHRS, YFSETQ. The length of the CDR3 is 13 residues. The CDR3 bases are TGCGCCAGCAGCTTGGGGGTGAGCTACGAGCAGTACTTC. It encodes CASSLGVSYEQYF.

On this clone: At one end the junction does not follow the germline gene, possibly because of a read error. This rearrangement joins TRBV13 to TRBJ2-1, with TRBD1 matching over 9 bases. Germline V CDR1 and CDR2: PRHDT, FYEKMQ (reference sequence). The CDR3 is made up of 13 amino acids. CDR3 sequence: CASSVGTGNEQFF. CDR3 coding DNA: TGTGCCAGCAGCGTAGGGACAGGGAATGAGCAGTTCTTC.

The chain couples TRBV7-2 to TRBJ2-7, with 10 bases aligning to TRBD2. The ends lost 5 bases at V and 5 bases at J; junction bases unmatched: 15. From germline, CDR1 is SGHTA and CDR2 FQGNSA. The CDR3 extends over 17 amino acids. In DNA form, the CDR3 reads TGTGCCAGCAGCCCGCAGAGTCTAGCGGGGGCCGGACACGAGCAGTACTTC. As protein: CASSPQSLAGAGHEQYF.

V usage is TRBV5-4 and J usage is TRBJ1-4; possibly TRBD1 for D (6 bases). This CDR3 contains 13 residues. Germline V gene data show CDR1 as SGHNT and CDR2 as YYREEE (reference sequence). V lost 3 bases, J lost 6 bases, and 9 bases lay in between. CDR3 in amino acids: CASSCRQDEKLFF. The CDR3 DNA reads TGTGCCAGCAGCTGTCGACAGGATGAAAAACTGTTTTTT. Using reference TRBV5-4 and TRBJ1-4 for the parts outside the CDR3, the full variable domain is ETGVTQSPTHLIKTRGQQVTLRCSSQSGHNTVSWYQQALGQGPQFIFQYYREEENGRGNFPPRFSGLQFPNYSSELNVNALELDDSALYLCASSCRQDEKLFFGSGTQLSVL.

The chain carries TRBV9 and TRBJ2-7; D is possibly TRBD1 (6 bases). V was clipped by 2 bases and J by 2 bases, with 11 bases between them. CDR1 and CDR2 (germline): SGDLS, YYNGEE. The length of the CDR3 is 14 residues. DNA of the CDR3: TGTGCCAGCAGCGTCGGGGACACCCCCTACGAGCAGTACTTC. It encodes CASSVGDTPYEQYF.

This clone has more than one count but fewer than ten. V gene TRBV7-9 combines with J gene TRBJ2-2; TRBD1 is a possible D gene (6 bases). V lost 3 bases to trimming and J lost 5 bases, with 16 bases between them. The CDR3 is made up of 16 amino acids. The germline V gene encodes CDR1 SEHNR and CDR2 FQNEAQ (reference sequence). The DNA for the CDR3 is TGTGCCAGCAGCTTTGGTAGCTTTCAGGGGACCGGGGAGCTGTTTTTT. This gives the protein CASSFGSFQGTGELFF. The variable domain in full, completed from reference TRBV7-9 and TRBJ2-2, reads DTGVSQNPRHKITKRGQNVTFRCDPISEHNRLYWYRQTLGQGPEFLTYFQNEAQLEKSRLLSDRFSAERPKGSFSTLEIQRTEQGDSAMYLCASSFGSFQGTGELFFGEGSRLTVL.

The CDR3 DNA reads TGTGCCAGCAGCTTAGATAGAGGGAACTACGAGCAGTACTTC. It translates to CASSLDRGNYEQYF. V and J are TRBV11-3 and TRBJ2-7, with a tentative D call TRBD2 (5 bases). Trimming left V 0 bases short and J 3 bases short, with 9 bases between. The CDR3 is 14 residues long. CDR1 SGHNT and CDR2 YENEEA come from the germline V gene.

The V gene is TRBV19, the J gene TRBJ2-3, with D unresolved. CDR1 and CDR2 from the germline V gene are LNHDA and SQIVND (reference sequence). CDR3 length equals 14 residues. Trimming took 2 bases from V and 0 from J, leaving 6 bases between them. This CDR3 reads CASSIRWSTDTQYF. For the CDR3, the DNA is TGTGCCAGTAGTATAAGATGGAGCACAGATACGCAGTATTTT.